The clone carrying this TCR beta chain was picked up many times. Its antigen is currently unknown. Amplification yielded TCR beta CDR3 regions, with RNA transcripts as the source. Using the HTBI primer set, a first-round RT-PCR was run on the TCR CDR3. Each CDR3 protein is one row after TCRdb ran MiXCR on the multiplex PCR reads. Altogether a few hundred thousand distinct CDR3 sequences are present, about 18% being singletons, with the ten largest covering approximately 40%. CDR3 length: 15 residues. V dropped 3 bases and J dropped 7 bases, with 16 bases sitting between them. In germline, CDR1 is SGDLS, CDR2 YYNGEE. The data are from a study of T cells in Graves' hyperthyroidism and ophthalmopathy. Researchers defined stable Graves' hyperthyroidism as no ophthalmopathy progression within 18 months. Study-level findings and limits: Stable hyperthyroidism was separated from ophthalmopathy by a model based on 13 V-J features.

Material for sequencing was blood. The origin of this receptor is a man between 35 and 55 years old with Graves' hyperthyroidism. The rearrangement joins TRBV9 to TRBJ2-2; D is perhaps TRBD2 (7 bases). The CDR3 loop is CASSGWGGRNGELFF. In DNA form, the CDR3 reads TGTGCCAGCAGCGGATGGGGGGGGCGGAACGGGGAGCTGTTTTTT.